This TCR beta chain was recovered during a study of blood T cells in healthy people across ages. A J-beta primer mix and a sample-barcoded 5' primer were used in a second PCR of about 7 to 12 cycles. Every cDNA molecule carried a tag from a template-switch adaptor bearing 12 random nucleotides. TCRdb called the 5' RACE reads again in MiXCR, with one record for every CDR3 protein. The sample gives hundreds of thousands of distinct CDR3 sequences, approximately 25% of which show up once; roughly a tenth is in the top ten. Aged about 6 to 90, donors were systemically healthy Caucasians from Russia. In this sample, this clonotype turned up a few times. The V and J ends lost 3 bases and 6 bases, in that order; junction bases with no gene match: 5. The CDR3 is 15 residues long. This sample also appeared in a second study, on T cells of mothers and their children. That work adds: Donors comprised three healthy Caucasian mothers plus their six children. Versus unrelated pairs, overlap was slightly higher in related mother-child pairs, without reaching significance.

The chain joins TRBV12-3 or TRBV12-4 to TRBJ2-2; 9 bases align to TRBD2. Sequencing used blood. The sequence came from a boy younger than 18 in good health. CDR3 nucleotide sequence: TGTGCCAGCAGTTTCGCGGGAGGGTTAGCCGGGGAGCTGTTTTTT. This translates into CASSFAGGLAGELFF.